The entry that follows covers one T cell receptor beta chain sequence. The source of the sample is a study of beta chain features in type 1 diabetes. V gave up 0 bases and J gave up 0 bases; unmatched junction bases: 3. CDR1 and CDR2 (germline): SGHRS, YFSETQ. The CDR3 is made up of 18 amino acids. Sequenced material consisted of expressed TCRB transcripts (all of the isolated RNA was reverse transcribed). Method: immunoSEQ multiplex PCR; TCRdb's copy keeps in-frame clones and lacks some. The table shows approximately 90,000 clones, with around a third occurring only once. This receptor was identified in a woman between 18 and 29 years old in good health. The material sequenced was stem cell memory CD4+ T cells from blood. The chain employs TRBV5-1 and TRBJ2-6, with 10 bases matching TRBD1. CDR3 in DNA: TGCGCCAGCAGCTTGGCTCGGACAGGGGGCTCTGGGGCCAACGTCCTGACTTTC. It specifies CASSLARTGGSGANVLTF.